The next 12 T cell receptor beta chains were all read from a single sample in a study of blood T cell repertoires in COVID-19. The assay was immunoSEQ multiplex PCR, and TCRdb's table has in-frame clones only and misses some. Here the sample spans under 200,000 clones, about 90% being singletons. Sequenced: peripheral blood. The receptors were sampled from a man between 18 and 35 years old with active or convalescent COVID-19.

In DNA, the CDR3 is TGTGCCAGCAGTAAGGAGGGGAACACCGGGGAGCTGTTTTTT. This encodes CASSKEGNTGELFF. V gene TRBV6-2 or TRBV6-3 combines with J gene TRBJ2-2; weak D call: TRBD2 (6 bases). The CDR3 consists of 14 residues. The V and J ends lost 5 bases and 1 base respectively, with 8 bases between them. Per germline, CDR1 MNHEY and CDR2 SVGEGT.

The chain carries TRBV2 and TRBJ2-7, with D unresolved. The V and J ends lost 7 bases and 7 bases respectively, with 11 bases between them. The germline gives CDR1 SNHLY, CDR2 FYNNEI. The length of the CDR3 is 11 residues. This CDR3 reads CASTSQREQYF. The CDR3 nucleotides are TGTGCCAGCACGTCTCAACGGGAGCAGTACTTC.

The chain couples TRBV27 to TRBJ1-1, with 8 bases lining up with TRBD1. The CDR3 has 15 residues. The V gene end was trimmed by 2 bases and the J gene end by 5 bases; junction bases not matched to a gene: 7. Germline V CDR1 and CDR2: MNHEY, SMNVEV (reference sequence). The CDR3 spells CASSLIPGGKTEAFF. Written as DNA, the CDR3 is TGTGCCAGCAGTTTAATTCCAGGGGGCAAAACTGAAGCTTTCTTT.

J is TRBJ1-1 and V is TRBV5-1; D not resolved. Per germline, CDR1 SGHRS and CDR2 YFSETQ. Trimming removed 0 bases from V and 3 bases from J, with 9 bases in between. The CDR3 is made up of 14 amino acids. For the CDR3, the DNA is TGCGCCAGCAGCTTGGATGGCTTCGACACTGAAGCTTTCTTT. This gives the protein CASSLDGFDTEAFF. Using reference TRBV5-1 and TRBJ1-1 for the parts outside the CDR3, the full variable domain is KAGVTQTPRYLIKTRGQQVTLSCSPISGHRSVSWYQQTPGQGLQFLFEYFSETQRNKGNFPGRFSGRQFSNSRSEMNVSTLELGDSALYLCASSLDGFDTEAFFGQGTRLTVV.

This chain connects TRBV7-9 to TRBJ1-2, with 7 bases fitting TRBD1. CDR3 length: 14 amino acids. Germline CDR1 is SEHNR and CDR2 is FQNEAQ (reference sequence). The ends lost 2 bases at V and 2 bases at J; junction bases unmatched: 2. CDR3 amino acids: CASSLSDRNYGYTF. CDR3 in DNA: TGTGCCAGCAGCTTATCGGACAGGAACTATGGCTACACCTTC.

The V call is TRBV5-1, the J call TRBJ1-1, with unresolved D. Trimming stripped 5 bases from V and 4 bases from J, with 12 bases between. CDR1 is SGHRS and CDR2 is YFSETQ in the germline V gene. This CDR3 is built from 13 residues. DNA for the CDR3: TGCGCCAGCAGGATGGGAGAGGGCACTGAAGCTTTCTTT. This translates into CASRMGEGTEAFF.

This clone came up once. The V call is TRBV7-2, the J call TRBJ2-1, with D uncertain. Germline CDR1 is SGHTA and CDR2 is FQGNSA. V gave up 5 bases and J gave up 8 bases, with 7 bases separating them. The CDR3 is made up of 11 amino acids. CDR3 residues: CASSPRYEQFF. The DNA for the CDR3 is TGTGCCAGCAGCCCGAGATATGAGCAGTTCTTC.

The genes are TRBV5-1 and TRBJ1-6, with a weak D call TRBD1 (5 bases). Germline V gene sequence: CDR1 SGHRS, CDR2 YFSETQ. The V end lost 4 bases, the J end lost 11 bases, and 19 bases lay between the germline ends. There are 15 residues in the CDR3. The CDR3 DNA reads TGCGCCAGCAGCCCTATGGGGCCCCCTGAAGCACCCCTCCACTTT. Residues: CASSPMGPPEAPLHF.

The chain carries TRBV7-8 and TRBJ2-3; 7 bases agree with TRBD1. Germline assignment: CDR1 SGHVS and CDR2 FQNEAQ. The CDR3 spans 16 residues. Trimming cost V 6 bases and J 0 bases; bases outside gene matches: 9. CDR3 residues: CASRSGTALSTDTQYF. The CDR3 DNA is TGTGCCAGCAGATCCGGGACAGCCCTTAGCACAGATACGCAGTATTTT.

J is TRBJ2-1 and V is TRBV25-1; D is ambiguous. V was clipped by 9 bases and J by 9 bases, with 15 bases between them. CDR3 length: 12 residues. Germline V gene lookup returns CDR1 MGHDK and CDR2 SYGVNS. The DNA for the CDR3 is TGTGCCAGTTCGACCCCAGGCCTTGAGCAGTTCTTC. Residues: CASSTPGLEQFF.

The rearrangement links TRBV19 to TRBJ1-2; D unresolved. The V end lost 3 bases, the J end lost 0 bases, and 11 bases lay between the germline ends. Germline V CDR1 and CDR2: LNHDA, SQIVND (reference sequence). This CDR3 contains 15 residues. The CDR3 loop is CASSIGPLSNYGYTF. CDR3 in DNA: TGTGCCAGTAGTATCGGTCCGTTATCTAACTATGGCTACACCTTC.

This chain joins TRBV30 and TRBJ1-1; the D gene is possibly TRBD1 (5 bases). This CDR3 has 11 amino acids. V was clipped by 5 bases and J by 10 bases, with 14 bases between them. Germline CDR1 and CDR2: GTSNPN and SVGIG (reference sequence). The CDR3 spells CAWSFGQGAFF. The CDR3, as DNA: TGTGCCTGGTCCTTTGGGCAGGGAGCTTTCTTT.